Described below is a single T cell receptor beta chain sequence and its context. Original processing methods: Estimation of nucleated cell counts relied on the amplification of reference gene primers. Sequencing was performed with immunoSEQ multiplex PCR; in TCRdb, only in-frame clones are kept and a portion is missing. V and J calls and clone size are as listed in that table; D and trimming were resolved from the DNA. The top ten clones hold almost 9.5% of a sample with roughly 270,000 clones, roughly 88% of them seen once. The sample is drawn from a study of blood T cell repertoires in COVID-19. Study summary: Collection of acute and convalescent COVID-19 samples took place in the United States, Italy and Spain. Sources were T cells, B-cell-depleted T cells, or PBMCs; the material itself was cDNA or gDNA.

Germline values: CDR1 KGHSY, CDR2 FQNENV. V dropped 0 bases and J dropped 0 bases, with 9 bases sitting between them. This CDR3 has 16 amino acids. The sequenced sample consisted of peripheral blood. This clonotype was obtained from a young man with active or convalescent COVID-19. The rearrangement links TRBV16 to TRBJ2-1; D call uncertain. CDR3 protein: CASSQSPPSSYNEQFF. In DNA, the CDR3 is TGTGCCAGCAGCCAATCCCCGCCTAGCTCCTACAATGAGCAGTTCTTC.